The source of this TCR beta chain is a study of T cell responses to AZD1222 COVID-19 vaccine. Study-level points and caveats: Reportedly, close to half of spike-specific TCRs are directed against unmutated variant regions. Mapped onto spike, vaccine-associated CD4 TCRs spanned it and were dominant at 160-218 and 743-854. With two AZD1222 doses given, Spike-specific TCR breadth and depth both rose.

TCRdb's copy holds only in-frame clones and misses some; the assay was immunoSEQ multiplex PCR. This table holds approximately 82,000 clones, 70% to 90% found once. On this clone: Antigen: not known.

Germline V gene lookup returns CDR1 SGHTA and CDR2 FQGNSA. V lost 4 bases to trimming and J lost 0 bases; unmatched junction nucleotides: 7. The CDR3 length is 16 residues. The clonotype comes from an adult in good health. This sample comprised peripheral blood, obtained on day 0 of AZD1222 vaccination. This chain connects TRBV7-2 to TRBJ2-3; 7 nucleotides line up with TRBD1. The CDR3 loop reads CASSSRGGASTDTQYF. The CDR3 DNA is TGTGCCAGCAGCTCCCGAGGGGGCGCTAGCACAGATACGCAGTATTTT.